Presented here are 19 T cell receptor beta chains from one specimen sequenced in a study of T cell responses to AZD1222 COVID-19 vaccine. The repertoire was sequenced with immunoSEQ multiplex PCR; TCRdb's copy has only in-frame clones and lacks some. The sample includes about 140,000 clones, 75% to 90% of them seen just once. Sequenced material: peripheral blood, taken on day 0 of AZD1222 vaccination. These receptors were taken from an adult in good health.

The CDR3 sequence is CASSLRGTGGTEAFF. The DNA of the CDR3 is TGCGCCAGCAGCCTAAGAGGGACAGGGGGCACTGAAGCTTTCTTT. V usage is TRBV5-1 and J usage is TRBJ1-1, with TRBD1 matching 11 bases. Trimming at V came to 4 bases and at J to 4 bases, leaving 6 bases not matched to a gene. Looked up from germline, CDR1 is SGHRS and CDR2 is YFSETQ. This CDR3 contains 15 residues.

The chain is built from TRBV12-3 or TRBV12-4 and TRBJ1-5; D unresolved. With 6 bases removed from V and 3 bases from J, the gap between germline ends came to 6 bases. This CDR3 has 12 residues. This CDR3 reads CASSQYNQPQHF. CDR3 DNA sequence: TGTGCCAGCAGCCAATACAATCAGCCCCAGCATTTT.

V gene TRBV18 combines with J gene TRBJ2-3; 8 bases line up with TRBD1. Germline-derived CDR1 and CDR2 are KGHSH and LQKENI. This CDR3 has 14 residues. With 5 bases clipped from V and 4 bases from J, the junction kept 5 bases outside the gene matches. Here the CDR3 DNA reads TGTGCCAGCTCATCCGGACAGGGATCAGATACGCAGTATTTT. Its protein is CASSSGQGSDTQYF.

This chain uses TRBV23-1 with TRBJ1-1; 8 nucleotides line up with TRBD1. TRBV23-1 is recorded as an ORF, its role being uncertain. This CDR3 region has 15 residues. V dropped 8 bases and J dropped 3; count of bases not matched to a gene: 11. DNA of the CDR3: TGCGCCAGCTCTAACTGGACAGGGAAGGACACTGAAGCTTTCTTT. Encoded protein: CASSNWTGKDTEAFF.

V and J are TRBV5-1 and TRBJ1-2; D gene unclear. The CDR3 loop spans 16 amino acids. Per germline, CDR1 SGHRS and CDR2 YFSETQ. V was shortened by 4 bases and J by 5 bases, with 21 bases between the two germline ends. The CDR3 coding sequence is TGCGCCAGCAGCCTGGAGGCAGAAAACGGGCTATATGGCTACACCTTC. Its translation: CASSLEAENGLYGYTF.

The chain is built from TRBV27 and TRBJ2-2; D possibly matches TRBD1 or TRBD2 (5 bases each). Germline V gives CDR1 MNHEY, CDR2 SMNVEV (reference sequence). V was clipped by 6 bases and J by 3 bases, with 17 bases between them. This CDR3 is 16 amino acids long. CDR3 coding DNA: TGTGCCAGCAGAAGTTATCCGGGACGGGACACCGGGGAGCTGTTTTTT. Amino acids: CASRSYPGRDTGELFF.

In nucleotides, the CDR3 is TGTGCCAGCAGCGGTTCAGGGGGGACTAATGAAAAACTGTTTTTT. It encodes CASSGSGGTNEKLFF. This chain joins TRBV9 and TRBJ1-4, with 7 bases matching TRBD1. Germline V lookup: CDR1 SGDLS, CDR2 YYNGEE. The CDR3 is made up of 15 amino acids. J gave up 2 bases and V 3 bases, and 4 bases lay outside the gene matches.

The CDR3 region is CASSLSLGTDTQYF. CDR3 bases: TGTGCCAGCAGCTTGTCTCTTGGCACAGATACGCAGTATTTT. The genes are TRBV7-3 and TRBJ2-3; D ambiguous. CDR1 SGHTA and CDR2 FQGTGA come from the germline V gene. Trimming left V 3 bases short and J 1 base short, with 8 bases between. The CDR3 loop spans 14 amino acids.

The chain uses TRBV28 and TRBJ1-4, with D perhaps matching TRBD1 (5 bases). V lost 6 bases and J lost 6, with 17 bases in between. The CDR3 extends over 15 amino acids. CDR1 and CDR2 (germline): MDHEN, SYDVKM. CDR3 in DNA: TGTGCCAGCAGGGGGTCCCCGGGCAGGGATGAAAAACTGTTTTTT. This codes for CASRGSPGRDEKLFF.

This clone was seen just once. The V and J genes are TRBV11-3 and TRBJ2-1; TRBD2 matches at 10 bases. J lost 4 bases, V lost 5 bases, and 8 bases had no gene match. This CDR3 is built from 16 residues. Germline assignment: CDR1 SGHNT and CDR2 YENEEA. The chain's CDR3 is CASSPWASGGYNEQFF. The CDR3 DNA follows: TGTGCCAGCAGCCCCTGGGCTAGCGGGGGATACAATGAGCAGTTCTTC.

The chain links TRBV19 to TRBJ2-1; unclear D gene. This CDR3 spans 13 amino acids. Looked up from germline, CDR1 is LNHDA and CDR2 is SQIVND (reference sequence). V was clipped by 5 bases and J by 4 bases, with 9 bases between them. The CDR3 nucleotides read TGTGCCAGTAGTGTCAGTTTTTACAATGAGCAGTTCTTC. Translation gives CASSVSFYNEQFF. Looking up the rest from reference TRBV19 and TRBJ2-1 gives the full variable domain: DGGITQSPKYLFRKEGQNVTLSCEQNLNHDAMYWYRQDPGQGLRLIYYSQIVNDFQKGDIAEGYSVSREKKESFPLTVTSAQKNPTAFYLCASSVSFYNEQFFGPGTRLTVL.

This sequence joins TRBV7-9 and TRBJ2-7; possibly TRBD1 for D (5 bases). CDR3 size: 14 residues. Germline lookup yields CDR1 SEHNR and CDR2 FQNEAQ (reference sequence). V was trimmed by 5 bases and J by 0 bases, leaving 11 bases between them. CDR3 region: CASSSDRISYEQYF. The CDR3 DNA reads as TGTGCCAGCAGCAGCGACAGAATCTCCTACGAGCAGTACTTC.

This chain uses TRBV6-5 with TRBJ1-6, with 11 bases lining up with TRBD1. This CDR3 comprises 15 residues. The V and J ends lost 7 bases and 7 bases, in that order; junction bases with no gene match: 6. Per the germline V gene, CDR1 is MNHEY and CDR2 is SVGAGI. This chain's CDR3 is CASTRTGGGNSPLHF. In DNA form, the CDR3 reads TGTGCCAGCACACGGACAGGGGGCGGAAATTCACCCCTCCACTTT.

This clone was seen a handful of times. The chain employs TRBV7-9 and TRBJ1-4, with D hard to call. CDR3 length: 14 amino acids. Trimming took 3 bases from V and 3 from J, leaving 8 bases between them. Germline V gives CDR1 SEHNR, CDR2 FQNEAQ (reference sequence). CDR3 sequence: CASSLIGSNEKLFF. In nucleotides, the CDR3 is TGTGCCAGCAGCTTGATAGGGTCTAATGAAAAACTGTTTTTT.

The chain uses TRBV11-2 and TRBJ2-1, with D maybe TRBD2 (6 bases). V lost 0 bases, J lost 2 bases, and 11 bases lay in between. The CDR3 has 16 amino acids. Germline V gene data show CDR1 as SGHAT and CDR2 as FQNNGV. The DNA for the CDR3 is TGTGCCAGCAGCTTAGAAGGAGGGTACCCCTACAATGAGCAGTTCTTC. Translation gives CASSLEGGYPYNEQFF. Filled out from reference TRBV11-2 and TRBJ2-1, the complete variable domain reads EAGVAQSPRYKIIEKRQSVAFWCNPISGHATLYWYQQILGQGPKLLIQFQNNGVVDDSQLPKDRFSAERLKGVDSTLKIQPAKLEDSAVYLCASSLEGGYPYNEQFFGPGTRLTVL.

The chain uses TRBV5-4 and TRBJ1-3; 10 nucleotides agree with TRBD1. CDR1 SGHNT and CDR2 YYREEE come from the germline V gene (reference sequence). This CDR3 region has 15 residues. V trimming: 4 bases; J trimming: 4 bases; junction bases outside the gene matches: 5. The CDR3 region has the DNA TGTGCCAGCAGCCTCGACAGGGGGCTGGGAAACACCATATATTTT. This translates into CASSLDRGLGNTIYF.

The chain couples TRBV5-1 to TRBJ2-1; D possibly matches TRBD1 or TRBD2 (5 bases each). This CDR3 is 14 amino acids long. V was shortened by 4 bases and J by 4 bases, with 12 bases between the two germline ends. The germline V gene encodes CDR1 SGHRS and CDR2 YFSETQ. CDR3 in amino acids: CASSPGDGYNEQFF. CDR3 nucleotide sequence: TGCGCCAGCAGCCCCGGGGACGGATACAATGAGCAGTTCTTC.

A single count supports this clone. This chain links TRBV28 with TRBJ2-2, with D perhaps being TRBD1 or TRBD2 (5 bases each). V lost 6 bases and J lost 3, with 17 bases in between. The germline V gene encodes CDR1 MDHEN and CDR2 SYDVKM. CDR3 length equals 16 residues. As DNA, the CDR3 is TGTGCCAGCAGGGGTATGGGGGTTCAACACACCGGGGAGCTGTTTTTT. Translated: CASRGMGVQHTGELFF.

This chain joins TRBV28 and TRBJ2-2, with TRBD1 matching over 7 bases. The CDR3 spans 13 residues. V shed 6 bases and J 4 bases; nucleotides not matched to a gene: 2. Germline lookup yields CDR1 MDHEN and CDR2 SYDVKM. CDR3 protein: CASRTGFTGELFF. The CDR3 coding sequence is TGTGCCAGCAGGACAGGGTTCACCGGGGAGCTGTTTTTT.